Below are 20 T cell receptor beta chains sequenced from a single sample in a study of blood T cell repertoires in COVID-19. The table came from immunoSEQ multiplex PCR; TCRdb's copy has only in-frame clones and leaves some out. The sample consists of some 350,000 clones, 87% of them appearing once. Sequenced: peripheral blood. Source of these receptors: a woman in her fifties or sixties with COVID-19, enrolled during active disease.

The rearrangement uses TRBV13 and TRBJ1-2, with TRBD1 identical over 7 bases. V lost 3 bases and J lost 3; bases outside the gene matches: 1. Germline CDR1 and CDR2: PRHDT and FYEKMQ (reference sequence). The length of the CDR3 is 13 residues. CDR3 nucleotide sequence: TGTGCCAGCAGCTTGCAGGGGGACTATGGCTACACCTTC. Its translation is CASSLQGDYGYTF.

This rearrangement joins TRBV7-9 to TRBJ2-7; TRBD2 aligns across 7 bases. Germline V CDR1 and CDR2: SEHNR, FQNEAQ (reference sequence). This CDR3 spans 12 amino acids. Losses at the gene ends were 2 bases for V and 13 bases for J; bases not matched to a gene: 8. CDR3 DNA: TGTGCCAGCAGCTTAAATCGGGAGGTGCCCTACTTC. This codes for CASSLNREVPYF. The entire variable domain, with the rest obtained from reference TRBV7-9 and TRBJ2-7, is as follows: DTGVSQNPRHKITKRGQNVTFRCDPISEHNRLYWYRQTLGQGPEFLTYFQNEAQLEKSRLLSDRFSAERPKGSFSTLEIQRTEQGDSAMYLCASSLNREVPYFGPGTRLTVT.

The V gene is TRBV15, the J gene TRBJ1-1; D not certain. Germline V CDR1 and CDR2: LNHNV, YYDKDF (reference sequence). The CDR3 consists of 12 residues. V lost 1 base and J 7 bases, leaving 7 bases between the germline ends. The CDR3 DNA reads TGTGCCACCAGCAGAGTTACATATGAAGCTTTCTTT. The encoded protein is CATSRVTYEAFF.

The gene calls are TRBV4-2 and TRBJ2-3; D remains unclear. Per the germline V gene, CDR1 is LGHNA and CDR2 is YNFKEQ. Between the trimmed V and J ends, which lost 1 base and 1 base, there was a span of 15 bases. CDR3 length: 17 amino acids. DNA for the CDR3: TGTGCCAGCAGCCAAGGATCGTCCCGATCGGGCACAGATACGCAGTATTTT. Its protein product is CASSQGSSRSGTDTQYF.

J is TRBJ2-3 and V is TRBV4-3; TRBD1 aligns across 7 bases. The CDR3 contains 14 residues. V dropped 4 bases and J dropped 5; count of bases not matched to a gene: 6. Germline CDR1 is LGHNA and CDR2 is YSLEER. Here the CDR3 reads CASSRLTGKDTQYF. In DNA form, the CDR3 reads TGCGCCAGCAGCCGCTTGACAGGGAAAGATACGCAGTATTTT.

Here the CDR3 DNA reads TGTGCCAGCAGCTTGACGGGAGAGTCCTACGAGCAGTACTTC. It codes for CASSLTGESYEQYF. The chain links TRBV7-9 to TRBJ2-7; tentatively, D is TRBD2 (6 bases). The CDR3 length is 14 residues. V was shortened by 3 bases and J by 1 base, with 10 bases between the two germline ends. Germline-derived CDR1 and CDR2 are SEHNR and FQNEAQ (reference sequence).

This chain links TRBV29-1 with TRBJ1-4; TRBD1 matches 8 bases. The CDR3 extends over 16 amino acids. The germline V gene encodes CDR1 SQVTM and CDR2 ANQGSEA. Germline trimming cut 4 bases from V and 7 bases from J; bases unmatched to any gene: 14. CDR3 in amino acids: CSVGGTGPKRGEKLFF. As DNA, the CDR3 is TGCAGCGTTGGCGGGACAGGCCCCAAAAGGGGTGAAAAACTGTTTTTT. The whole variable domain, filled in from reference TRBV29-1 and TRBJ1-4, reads SAVISQKPSRDICQRGTSLTIQCQVDSQVTMMFWYRQQPGQSLTLIATANQGSEATYESGFVIDKFPISRPNLTFSTLTVSNMSPEDSSIYLCSVGGTGPKRGEKLFFGSGTQLSVL.

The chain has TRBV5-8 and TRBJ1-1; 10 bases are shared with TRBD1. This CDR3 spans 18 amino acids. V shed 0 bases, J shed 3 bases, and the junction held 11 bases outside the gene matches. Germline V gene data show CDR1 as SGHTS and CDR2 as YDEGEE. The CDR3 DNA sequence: TGTGCCAGCAGCTTGGATCGACTGGCGGGACAGGGGCACACTGAAGCTTTCTTT. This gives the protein CASSLDRLAGQGHTEAFF.

The CDR3 DNA follows: TGTGCCACCAGCACTCCTAAAGCATACGAGCAGTACTTC. Amino acid sequence: CATSTPKAYEQYF. The chain has TRBV15 and TRBJ2-7, with no clear D. Germline V gene lookup returns CDR1 LNHNV and CDR2 YYDKDF (reference sequence). V was cut by 4 bases and J by 4 bases, with 11 bases left in between. This CDR3 is 13 amino acids long.

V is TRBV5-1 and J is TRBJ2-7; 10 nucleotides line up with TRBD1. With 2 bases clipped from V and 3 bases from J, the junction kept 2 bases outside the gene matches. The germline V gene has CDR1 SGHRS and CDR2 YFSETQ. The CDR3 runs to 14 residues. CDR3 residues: CASSFGTGDYEQYF. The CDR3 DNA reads TGCGCCAGCAGCTTCGGGACAGGGGACTACGAGCAGTACTTC.

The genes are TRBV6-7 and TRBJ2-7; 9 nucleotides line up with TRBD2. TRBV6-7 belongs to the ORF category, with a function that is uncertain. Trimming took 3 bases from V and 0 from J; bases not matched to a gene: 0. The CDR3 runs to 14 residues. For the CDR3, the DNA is TGTGCCAGCAGTTATAGCGGGAGCTCCTACGAGCAGTACTTC. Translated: CASSYSGSSYEQYF.

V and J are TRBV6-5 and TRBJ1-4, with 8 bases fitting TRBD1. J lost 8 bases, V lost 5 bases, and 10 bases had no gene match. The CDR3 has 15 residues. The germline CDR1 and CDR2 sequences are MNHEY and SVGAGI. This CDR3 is CASSRNGQGGEKLFF. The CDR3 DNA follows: TGTGCCAGCAGTCGTAACGGACAGGGTGGGGAAAAACTGTTTTTT.

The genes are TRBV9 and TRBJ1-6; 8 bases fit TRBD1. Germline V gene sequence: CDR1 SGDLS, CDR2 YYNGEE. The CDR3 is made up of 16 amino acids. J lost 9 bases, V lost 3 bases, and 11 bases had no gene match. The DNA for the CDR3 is TGTGCCAGCAGCGGCGGACAGGGCGGGTATGGTTCACCCCTCCACTTT. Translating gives CASSGGQGGYGSPLHF.

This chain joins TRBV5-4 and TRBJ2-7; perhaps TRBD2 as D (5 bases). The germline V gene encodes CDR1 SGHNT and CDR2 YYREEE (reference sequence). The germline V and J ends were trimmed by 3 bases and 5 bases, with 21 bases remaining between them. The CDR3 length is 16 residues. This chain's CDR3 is CASSSEREGSSDEQYF. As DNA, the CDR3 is TGTGCCAGCAGCTCGGAGAGGGAAGGGTCATCCGACGAGCAGTACTTC.

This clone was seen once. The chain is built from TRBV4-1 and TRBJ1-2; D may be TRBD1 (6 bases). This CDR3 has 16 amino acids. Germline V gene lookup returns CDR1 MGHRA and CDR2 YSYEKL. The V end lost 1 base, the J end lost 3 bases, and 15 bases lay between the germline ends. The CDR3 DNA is TGCGCCAGCAGCCAAGGCAGGGGAACCCCCTACTATGGCTACACCTTC. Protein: CASSQGRGTPYYGYTF.

CDR3 nucleotides: TGTGCCAGCAGTACTGGAGCGGGAGGCAATACGCAGTATTTT. Residues: CASSTGAGGNTQYF. The chain carries TRBV6-2 or TRBV6-3 and TRBJ2-3; 9 bases agree with TRBD2. V lost 5 bases to trimming and J lost 7 bases; unmatched junction nucleotides: 7. CDR1 is MNHEY and CDR2 is SVGEGT in the germline V gene. This CDR3 contains 14 residues.

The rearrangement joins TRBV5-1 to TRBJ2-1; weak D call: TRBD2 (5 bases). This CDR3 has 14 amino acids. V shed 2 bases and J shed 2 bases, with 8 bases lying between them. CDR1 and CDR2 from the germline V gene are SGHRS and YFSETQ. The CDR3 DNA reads TGCGCCAGCAGCTTCGGGATGGCCTACAATGAGCAGTTCTTC. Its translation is CASSFGMAYNEQFF.

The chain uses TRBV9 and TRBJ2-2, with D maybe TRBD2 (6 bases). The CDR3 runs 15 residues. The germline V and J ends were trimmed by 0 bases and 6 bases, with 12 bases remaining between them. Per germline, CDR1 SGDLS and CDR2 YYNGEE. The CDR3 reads CASSVVGAGAGELFF. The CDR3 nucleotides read TGTGCCAGCAGCGTAGTGGGAGCGGGCGCCGGGGAGCTGTTTTTT.

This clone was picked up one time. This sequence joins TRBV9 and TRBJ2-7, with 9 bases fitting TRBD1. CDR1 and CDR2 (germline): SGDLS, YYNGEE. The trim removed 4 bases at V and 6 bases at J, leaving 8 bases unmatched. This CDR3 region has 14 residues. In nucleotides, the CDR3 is TGTGCCAGCAGCACCGGGACAGGGATTAGCGAGCAGTACTTC. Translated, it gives CASSTGTGISEQYF. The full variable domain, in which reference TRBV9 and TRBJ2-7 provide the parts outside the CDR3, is DSGVTQTPKHLITATGQRVTLRCSPRSGDLSVYWYQQSLDQGLQFLIQYYNGEERAKGNILERFSAQQFPDLHSELNLSSLELGDSALYFCASSTGTGISEQYFGPGTRLTVT.

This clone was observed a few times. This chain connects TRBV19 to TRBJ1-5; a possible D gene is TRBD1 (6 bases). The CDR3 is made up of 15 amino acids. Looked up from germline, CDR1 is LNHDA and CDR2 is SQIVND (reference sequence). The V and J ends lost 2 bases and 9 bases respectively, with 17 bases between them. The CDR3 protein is CASSINYGGGRPQHF. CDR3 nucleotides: TGTGCCAGTAGTATAAACTACGGGGGCGGGAGGCCCCAGCATTTT.